This T cell receptor beta chain was sequenced in a study of CD8 T cells in Susac syndrome. General observations from the study: The study's TCR sequencing and HLA analysis drew on a certain number of individuals. That number was acknowledged as relatively small.

This clonotype was seen more than once but under ten times. What it recognizes is unknown. Random hexamers served to reverse transcribe roughly 0.5 to 1 ug RNA. TCR beta CDR3 was amplified by immunoSEQ multiplex PCR. This amplification extended across 54 Vbeta and 13 Jbeta segments. TCRdb used MiXCR to reprocess the immunoSEQ multiplex PCR reads, holding one entry per CDR3 protein. Of a few hundred thousand distinct CDR3 sequences in the sample, approximately 84% were seen once. With 2 bases removed from V and 2 bases from J, the gap between germline ends came to 13 bases. The CDR3 sequence is 15 residues long. Germline loops: CDR1 SGHTS, CDR2 YDEGEE. CD8+ and CD4+ T cells from blood underwent TCR beta sequencing, which was carried out in a high-throughput format. The multiple sclerosis controls were treatment-naive patients, and their relapsing-remitting disease was stable or active.

Sequenced sample: CD8+ T cells from PBMCs. The TCR sequence derives from a human donor with multiple sclerosis. V and J are TRBV5-8 and TRBJ2-5; maybe TRBD2 (6 bases). CDR3 protein: CASSLGGRGQETQYF. As DNA, the CDR3 is TGTGCCAGCAGCTTAGGAGGCCGGGGGCAAGAGACCCAGTACTTC.